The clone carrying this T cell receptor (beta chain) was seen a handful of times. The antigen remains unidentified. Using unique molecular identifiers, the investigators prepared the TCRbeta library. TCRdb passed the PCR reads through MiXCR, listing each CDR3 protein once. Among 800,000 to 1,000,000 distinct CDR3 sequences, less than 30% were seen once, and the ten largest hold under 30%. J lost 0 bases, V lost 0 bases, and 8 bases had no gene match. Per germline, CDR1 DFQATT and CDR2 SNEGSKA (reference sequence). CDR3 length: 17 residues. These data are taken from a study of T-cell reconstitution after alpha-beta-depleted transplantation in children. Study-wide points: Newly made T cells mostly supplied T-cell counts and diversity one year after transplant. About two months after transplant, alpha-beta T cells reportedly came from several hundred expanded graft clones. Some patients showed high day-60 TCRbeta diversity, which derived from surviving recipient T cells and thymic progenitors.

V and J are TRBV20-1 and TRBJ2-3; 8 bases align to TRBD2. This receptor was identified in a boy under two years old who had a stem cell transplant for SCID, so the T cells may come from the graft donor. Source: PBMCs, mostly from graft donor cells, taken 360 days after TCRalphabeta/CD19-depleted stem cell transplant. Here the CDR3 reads CSARDSWLAGSTDTQYF. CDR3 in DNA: TGCAGTGCTAGAGATTCATGGCTAGCGGGTAGCACAGATACGCAGTATTTT.